These 4 T cell receptor beta chains originate from one sample sequenced in a study of CD8 T cells in ankylosing spondylitis. TCRdb independently ran MiXCR on the 5' RACE reads; one entry per CDR3 protein. The sample comprises approximately 100,000 distinct CDR3 sequences, around 24% of which are singletons, and 9% to 15% rests with the top ten. Sequenced input: synovial fluid, either unsorted or a sorted T cell fraction (not recorded which). These receptors were obtained from a male donor with ankylosing spondylitis.

V is TRBV20-1 and J is TRBJ2-1; TRBD2 matches at 8 bases. Trimming cost V 6 bases and J 3 bases; bases outside gene matches: 7. Per the germline V gene, CDR1 is DFQATT and CDR2 is SNEGSKA (reference sequence). This CDR3 is 14 amino acids long. CDR3 sequence: CSAAGTRVYNEQFF. The CDR3 bases are TGCAGTGCCGCCGGGACTAGGGTCTACAATGAGCAGTTCTTC.

The V and J genes are TRBV2 and TRBJ1-1, with D unresolved. CDR3 length: 13 amino acids. V was cut by 6 bases and J by 0 bases, with 8 bases left in between. The V gene's germline CDR1 is SNHLY and CDR2 FYNNEI. The DNA for the CDR3 is TGTGCCAGCAGCGCAGAGCTGAACACTGAAGCTTTCTTT. This codes for CASSAELNTEAFF.

This clonotype was counted between two and nine times. The chain carries TRBV20-1 and TRBJ2-7, with D perhaps given as TRBD1 or TRBD2 (5 bases each). This CDR3 has 13 residues. Trimming stripped 0 bases from V and 6 bases from J, with 12 bases between. Germline V CDR1 and CDR2: DFQATT, SNEGSKA (reference sequence). The CDR3 here is CSARDLGAGEQYV. CDR3 coding DNA: TGCAGTGCTAGAGACCTCGGGGCAGGCGAGCAGTACGTC.

The genes are TRBV15 and TRBJ1-6, with D possibly being TRBD1 (6 bases). Trimming removed 2 bases at V and 0 bases at J, with 17 bases between. The V gene's germline CDR1 is LNHNV and CDR2 YYDKDF (reference sequence). There are 19 residues in the CDR3. CDR3 DNA sequence: TGTGCCACCAGCAGACACCAACCAGGGGTCTACTCCTATAATTCACCCCTCCACTTT. This gives the protein CATSRHQPGVYSYNSPLHF.